The TCR beta chain under discussion was sequenced for a study of shared T cell receptors in the human thymus. Profiled with immunoSEQ multiplex PCR; TCRdb holds only in-frame clones, not every one. Here the sample spans 700,000 to 750,000 clones, approximately 83% being singletons. V lost 2 bases and J 2 bases, leaving 12 bases between the germline ends. The CDR3 consists of 15 residues. Germline V gives CDR1 SGHTA, CDR2 FQGNSA. These sequences were also reported in another study, on human thymus T cells. From that second work: Thymic material originated from resections removed in the course of corrective heart surgery. In unrelated individuals, thymic repertoires overlapped highly, according to related research.

The receptor was derived from a girl less than two years old with a congenital heart defect. The genes are TRBV7-2 and TRBJ1-1; D not resolved. Sequencing was done on a sample of thymocytes. CDR3 protein: CASSLFNRLNTEAFF. The CDR3 DNA reads as TGTGCCAGCAGCTTATTCAACAGACTAAACACTGAAGCTTTCTTT. The full variable domain, in which reference TRBV7-2 and TRBJ1-1 provide the parts outside the CDR3, is GAGVSQSPSNKVTEKGKDVELRCDPISGHTALYWYRQSLGQGLEFLIYFQGNSAPDKSGLPSDRFSAERTGGSVSTLTIQRTQQEDSAVYLCASSLFNRLNTEAFFGQGTRLTVV.